This TCR beta chain appears in the sequencing data of a study of cytomegalovirus exposure and HLA in healthy donors. Study in general: The 90 to 150 validation repertoires matched the 666 first-cohort repertoires in platform, a later analysis reported.

Among the 120 or so subjects of the validation cohort, separate from the roughly 730-subject first cohort, were the donors. Trimming shortened V by 1 base and J by 8 bases, and 15 bases separated the two germline ends. The CDR3 contains 15 residues. Germline values: CDR1 SGHAT, CDR2 FQNNGV. Profiling relied on immunoSEQ multiplex PCR, and the TCRdb table lists in-frame clones only, not all of them. The data contain fewer than 250,000 clones, around 86% of them singletons. What was sequenced was PBMCs. The receptor's source is a young woman in good health and CMV-seropositive. The chain combines TRBV11-2 with TRBJ2-4; D ambiguous. CDR3 sequence reads: CASSLGGPPRDIQYF. CDR3 sequence (DNA): TGTGCCAGCAGCTTAGGAGGCCCCCCTCGGGACATTCAGTACTTC.